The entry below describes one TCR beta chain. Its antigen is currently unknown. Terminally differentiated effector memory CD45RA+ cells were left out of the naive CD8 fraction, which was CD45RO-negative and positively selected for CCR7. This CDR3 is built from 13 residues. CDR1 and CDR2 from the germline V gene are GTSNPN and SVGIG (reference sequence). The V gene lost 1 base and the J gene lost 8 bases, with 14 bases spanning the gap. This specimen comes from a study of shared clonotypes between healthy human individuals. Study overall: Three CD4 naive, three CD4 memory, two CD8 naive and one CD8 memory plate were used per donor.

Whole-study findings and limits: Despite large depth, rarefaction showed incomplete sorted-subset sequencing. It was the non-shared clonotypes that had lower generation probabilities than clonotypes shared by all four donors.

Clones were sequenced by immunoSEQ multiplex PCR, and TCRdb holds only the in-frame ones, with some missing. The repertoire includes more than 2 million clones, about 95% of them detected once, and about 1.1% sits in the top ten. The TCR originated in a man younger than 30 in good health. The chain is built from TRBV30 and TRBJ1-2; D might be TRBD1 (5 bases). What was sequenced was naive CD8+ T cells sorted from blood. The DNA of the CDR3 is TGTGCCTGGAGTGGGTCCGGGACTTGGGGCTACACCTTC. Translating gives CAWSGSGTWGYTF. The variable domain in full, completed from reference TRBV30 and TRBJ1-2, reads SQTIHQWPATLVQPVGSPLSLECTVEGTSNPNLYWYRQAAGRGLQLLFYSVGIGQISSEVPQNLSASRPQDRQFILSSKKLLLSDSGFYLCAWSGSGTWGYTFGSGTRLTVV.